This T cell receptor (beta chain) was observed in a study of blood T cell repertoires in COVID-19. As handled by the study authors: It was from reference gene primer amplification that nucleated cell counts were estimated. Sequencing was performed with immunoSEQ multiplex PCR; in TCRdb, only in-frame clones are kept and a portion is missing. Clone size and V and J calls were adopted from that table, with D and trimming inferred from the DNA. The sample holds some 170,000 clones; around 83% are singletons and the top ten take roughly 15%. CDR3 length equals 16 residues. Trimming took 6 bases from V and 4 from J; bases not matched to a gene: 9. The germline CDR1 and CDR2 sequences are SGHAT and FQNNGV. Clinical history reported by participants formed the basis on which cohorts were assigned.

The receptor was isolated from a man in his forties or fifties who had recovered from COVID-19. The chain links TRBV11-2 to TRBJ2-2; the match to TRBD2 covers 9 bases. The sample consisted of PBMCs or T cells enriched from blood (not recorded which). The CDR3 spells CASRESGGFATGELFF. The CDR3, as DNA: TGTGCCAGCAGAGAAAGCGGGGGGTTCGCCACCGGGGAGCTGTTTTTT.